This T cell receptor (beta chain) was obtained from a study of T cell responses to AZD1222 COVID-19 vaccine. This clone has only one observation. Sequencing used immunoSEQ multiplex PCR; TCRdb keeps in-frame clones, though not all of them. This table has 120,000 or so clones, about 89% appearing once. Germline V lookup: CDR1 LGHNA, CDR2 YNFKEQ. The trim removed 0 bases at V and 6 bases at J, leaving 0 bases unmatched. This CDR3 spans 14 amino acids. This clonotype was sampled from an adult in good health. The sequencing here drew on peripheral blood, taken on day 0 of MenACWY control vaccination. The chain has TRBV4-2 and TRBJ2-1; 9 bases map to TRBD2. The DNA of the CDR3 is TGTGCCAGCAGCCAAGAGACTAGCGGCAATGAGCAGTTCTTC. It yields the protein CASSQETSGNEQFF.